This T cell receptor beta chain came from a study of shared clonotypes between healthy human individuals. Tens of thousands of T cell genomes (approximately 210 ng DNA) went into each sorted-subset replicate. Assay used: immunoSEQ multiplex PCR; TCRdb lists only in-frame clones, some missing. The table has roughly 2,000,000 clones, roughly 95% seen once. The table lists this clone with a count of one. The target antigen is unknown. Terminally differentiated effector memory CD45RA+ cells were excluded from the naive CD8 cells, which were CD45RO-negative and positively selected for CCR7. Donors comprised healthy HIV-negative adults lacking recent acute infections or vaccinations. There were only Caucasian adults among the donors, and all lived in Nashville, Tennessee. Overall study results and limits: Sharing across four donors was seen in 4% to 6.5% of naive CD4 clonotypes.

Trimming removed 4 bases at V and 5 bases at J, with 14 bases between. The length of the CDR3 is 14 residues. Germline-derived CDR1 and CDR2 are MDHEN and SYDVKM. The source is a man aged 18 to 30 in good health. The sample taken for sequencing was naive CD8+ T cells sorted from blood. The chain recombines TRBV28 with TRBJ1-2; no firm D call. The CDR3 DNA follows: TGTGCCAGCAGTTATAGCTCTCTAGGTTATGGCTACACCTTC. As protein: CASSYSSLGYGYTF.